The 19 T cell receptor beta chains in this list originate from one sample, sequenced in a study of blood T cell repertoires in COVID-19 (dated by TCRdb to the early 2020s). Receptor libraries were prepared by the immunoSEQ multiplex PCR assay. TCRdb took this table from immuneACCESS and kept in-frame rearrangements with V and J called. Such tables lack part of the clones; where checked against another copy, unresolved V genes explain under half of the gap, and the rest is unexplained. This sample is represented by 84,000 or so clones; approximately 75% of them were singletons. Jointly, the top ten make up 10% to 15% of the sample. The sequenced material came from peripheral blood. The receptors were sampled from a human donor in a cohort sampled during active COVID-19.

This clone was counted a single time. The chain links TRBV6-2 or TRBV6-3 to TRBJ2-7; D is perhaps TRBD1 (7 bases). This CDR3 region has 15 residues. Germline V CDR1 and CDR2: MNHEY, SVGEGT. Trimming shortened V by 7 bases and J by 2 bases, and 18 bases separated the two germline ends. CDR3 in amino acids: CASNPSRGATYEQYF. The CDR3 DNA sequence: TGTGCCAGCAACCCAAGCAGGGGGGCTACCTACGAGCAGTACTTC.

The V gene is TRBV7-8, the J gene TRBJ2-2; TRBD1 agrees at 10 bases. Germline CDR1 SGHVS, CDR2 FQNEAQ. CDR3 length: 18 amino acids. The ends lost 5 bases at V and 3 bases at J; junction bases unmatched: 12. The CDR3 region is CASSGGTGEVLDTGELFF. The CDR3 DNA sequence: TGTGCCAGCAGCGGGGGGACAGGGGAGGTTTTGGACACCGGGGAGCTGTTTTTT.

This clone was found a few times. The J gene is TRBJ2-6, the V gene TRBV5-4; a possible D gene is TRBD1 (5 bases). Germline V CDR1 and CDR2: SGHNT, YYREEE (reference sequence). The CDR3 is made up of 14 amino acids. V was clipped by 5 bases and J by 3 bases, with 9 bases between them. CDR3 sequence reads: CASSGQGGANVLTF. In nucleotides, the CDR3 is TGTGCCAGCAGTGGGCAGGGTGGGGCCAACGTCCTGACTTTC. Full variable domain (missing parts from reference TRBV5-4 and TRBJ2-6): ETGVTQSPTHLIKTRGQQVTLRCSSQSGHNTVSWYQQALGQGPQFIFQYYREEENGRGNFPPRFSGLQFPNYSSELNVNALELDDSALYLCASSGQGGANVLTFGAGSRLTVL.

CDR3 DNA sequence: TGTGCCAGCAGCAAACTCCTAAATACTATATACAATGAGCAGTTCTTC. It encodes CASSKLLNTIYNEQFF. The chain couples TRBV3-1 (or the pseudogene TRBV3-2) to TRBJ2-1; D unresolved. Germline assignment: CDR1 LGHDT and CDR2 YNNKEL (reference sequence). V was shortened by 5 bases and J by 4 bases, with 18 bases between the two germline ends. The CDR3 runs to 16 residues.

The rearrangement uses TRBV30 and TRBJ2-1; D gene unclear. CDR3 size: 12 residues. The V gene lost 3 bases and the J gene lost 9 bases, with 12 bases spanning the gap. Germline-derived CDR1 and CDR2 are GTSNPN and SVGIG (reference sequence). The CDR3 coding sequence is TGTGCCTGGAGCCTTTTCCTCGGTGAGCAGTTCTTC. It is translated as CAWSLFLGEQFF.

J is TRBJ2-2 and V is TRBV6-5; the D is unclear. V lost 0 bases, J lost 1 base, and 9 bases lay in between. This CDR3 is built from 16 residues. CDR1 and CDR2 from the germline V gene are MNHEY and SVGAGI. The CDR3 region has the DNA TGTGCCAGCAGTTACTCGTGGCAAATGAACACCGGGGAGCTGTTTTTT. Translating gives CASSYSWQMNTGELFF.

This clone has a count of ten or more. The chain recombines TRBV5-6 with TRBJ2-7; 8 bases align to TRBD1. Germline V gene lookup returns CDR1 SGHDT and CDR2 YYEEEE. V was pared by 4 bases and J by 2 bases, with 5 bases of the junction left unmatched. This CDR3 is 14 amino acids long. The CDR3 here is CASSPTGGAYEQYF. The CDR3 bases are TGTGCCAGCAGCCCTACAGGGGGTGCCTACGAGCAGTACTTC.

V and J are TRBV19 and TRBJ2-7, with a tentative D call TRBD1 (5 bases). The CDR3 loop spans 15 amino acids. Trimming took off 4 bases at V and 1 base at J, with 14 bases between the two ends. Germline CDR1 is LNHDA and CDR2 is SQIVND (reference sequence). In nucleotides, the CDR3 is TGTGCCAGTAGTAGCCGGACACCATTTTCCTACGAGCAGTACTTC. Its protein product is CASSSRTPFSYEQYF.

The chain joins TRBV21-1 to TRBJ2-7; the table's D call of TRBD1 was not tested on the DNA. TRBV21-1 is a recognized pseudogene. The CDR3 extends over 16 amino acids. CDR3 amino acids: CASSSDRDRESYEQYF. The CDR3 nucleotides read TGTGCCAGCAGCTCCGACCGGGACAGGGAATCCTACGAGCAGTACTTC.

J is TRBJ2-1 and V is TRBV6-4; 11 bases match TRBD2. The V gene's germline CDR1 is MRHNA and CDR2 SNTAGT. The CDR3 loop spans 16 amino acids. After removal of 0 bases from V and 7 bases from J, the junction contained 5 bases not matched to a gene. The CDR3 nucleotides read TGTGCCAGCAGTGACTCAGAACTAGCGGGGGTAAATGAGCAGTTCTTC. Amino acid sequence: CASSDSELAGVNEQFF.

The chain joins TRBV19 to TRBJ1-1; no reliable D call. Germline assignment: CDR1 LNHDA and CDR2 SQIVND (reference sequence). The V and J ends lost 6 bases and 5 bases respectively, with 13 bases between them. The CDR3 has 13 amino acids. The CDR3 protein is CASSTREKTEAFF. The DNA for the CDR3 is TGTGCCAGTAGCACACGGGAGAAAACTGAAGCTTTCTTT.

The gene calls are TRBV2 and TRBJ2-3, with 7 bases fitting TRBD1. The junction had 3 bases not matched to a gene; V was cut back by 4 bases and J by 5 bases. The CDR3 spans 13 residues. The germline gives CDR1 SNHLY, CDR2 FYNNEI. CDR3 sequence (DNA): TGTGCCAGCAGTGCTAGACAGGGAGATACGCAGTATTTT. It translates to CASSARQGDTQYF.

The chain joins TRBV29-1 to TRBJ2-7; a possible D gene is TRBD1 (6 bases). Looked up from germline, CDR1 is SQVTM and CDR2 is ANQGSEA. There are 12 residues in the CDR3. V was clipped by 5 bases and J by 1 base, with 9 bases between them. The CDR3 protein is CSVQGSSYEQYF. Written as DNA, the CDR3 is TGCAGCGTTCAGGGGTCTTCCTACGAGCAGTACTTC.

This clone has a count of ten or more. CDR3 amino acids: CASSSGLGYTF. DNA for the CDR3: TGTGCCAGCAGTTCAGGGTTGGGCTACACCTTC. V is TRBV25-1 and J is TRBJ1-2; D is possibly TRBD1 (5 bases). Germline lookup yields CDR1 MGHDK and CDR2 SYGVNS. V was clipped by 5 bases and J by 8 bases, with 9 bases between them. This CDR3 is built from 11 residues.

This clone was picked up a small number of times. CDR3 in amino acids: CASSTRDRGAIIQYF. CDR3 in DNA: TGCGCCAGCAGTACCCGGGACAGGGGGGCTATTATTCAGTACTTC. J is TRBJ2-4 and V is TRBV4-3, with 11 bases lining up with TRBD1. The CDR3 runs 15 residues. V lost 6 bases to trimming and J lost 10 bases; unmatched junction nucleotides: 11. CDR1 and CDR2 from the germline V gene are LGHNA and YSLEER.

J is TRBJ2-2 and V is TRBV3-1 (or the pseudogene TRBV3-2); TRBD1 agrees at 10 bases. Germline-derived CDR1 and CDR2 are LGHDT and YNNKEL (reference sequence). CDR3 size: 16 residues. V lost 4 bases, J lost 4 bases, and 6 bases stayed unmatched. The CDR3 region has the DNA TGTGCCAGCAGCCCTTACGGGACAGGGGCCACCGGGGAGCTGTTTTTT. Translated: CASSPYGTGATGELFF.

J is TRBJ2-1 and V is TRBV19, with D unresolved. This CDR3 has 14 amino acids. V was cut by 5 bases and J by 6 bases, with 14 bases left in between. Germline V gene lookup returns CDR1 LNHDA and CDR2 SQIVND (reference sequence). The CDR3 DNA follows: TGTGCCAGTAGTTCATCGGCGGCTAGCAATGAGCAGTTCTTC. Protein sequence: CASSSSAASNEQFF.

The CDR3 region is CASSVAPLQTEAFF. The DNA of the CDR3 is TGTGCCAGCAGCGTAGCCCCTCTACAGACTGAAGCTTTCTTT. The rearrangement uses TRBV9 and TRBJ1-1, with D hard to call. From germline, CDR1 is SGDLS and CDR2 YYNGEE. V shed 0 bases and J shed 5 bases, with 11 bases lying between them. The CDR3 covers 14 residues.

V usage is TRBV6-5 and J usage is TRBJ2-2; no reliable D call. Between the trimmed V and J ends, which lost 2 bases and 8 bases, there was a span of 9 bases. The CDR3 runs to 13 residues. CDR1 and CDR2 (germline): MNHEY, SVGAGI. The CDR3 here is CASSYPDSGELFF. The CDR3 nucleotides read TGTGCCAGCAGTTACCCTGATAGTGGGGAGCTGTTTTTT.